These 6 T cell receptor beta chains came from one sample sequenced in a study of shared clonotypes between healthy human individuals. Sequenced by immunoSEQ multiplex PCR; TCRdb stores in-frame clones only, minus some. The table includes some 2,500,000 clones, 90% to 95% detected once. The sequencing sample was made of naive CD4+ T cells from PBMCs. Subset specified: CD45RA+ positively selected. These receptors came from a young man in good health. Some clones in this sample may be carry-over from other donors' samples.

This chain connects TRBV7-9 to TRBJ2-7; TRBD2 aligns across 10 bases. This CDR3 contains 18 residues. With 4 bases clipped from V and 0 bases from J, the junction kept 12 bases outside the gene matches. CDR1 is SEHNR, CDR2 FQNEAQ, per germline (reference sequence). The CDR3 DNA follows: TGTGCCAGCAGCTCCCCCGGGACTAGCGCCCGAAGCTCCTACGAGCAGTACTTC. Its protein is CASSSPGTSARSSYEQYF. Full variable domain (rest looked up from reference TRBV7-9 and TRBJ2-7): DTGVSQNPRHKITKRGQNVTFRCDPISEHNRLYWYRQTLGQGPEFLTYFQNEAQLEKSRLLSDRFSAERPKGSFSTLEIQRTEQGDSAMYLCASSSPGTSARSSYEQYFGPGTRLTVT.

The chain recombines TRBV29-1 with TRBJ2-7; maybe TRBD2 (6 bases). The CDR3 is 14 amino acids. Germline-derived CDR1 and CDR2 are SQVTM and ANQGSEA. The germline V and J ends were trimmed by 7 bases and 2 bases, with 18 bases remaining between them. CDR3 region: CSALVGAGTYEQYF. The CDR3 bases are TGCAGCGCTCTCGTTGGGGCGGGAACCTACGAGCAGTACTTC.

This clone was seen once. The chain carries TRBV7-3 and TRBJ2-7, with D tentatively TRBD1 (6 bases). CDR3 length: 14 residues. Trimming took 5 bases from V and 1 from J, leaving 12 bases between them. Germline V gives CDR1 SGHTA, CDR2 FQGTGA. The CDR3 DNA is TGTGCCAGCAGCGCCTACAGGGAATCCTACGAGCAGTACTTC. Its protein is CASSAYRESYEQYF.

The V gene is TRBV6-5, the J gene TRBJ2-7; either TRBD1 or TRBD2 may supply D (6 bases each). V lost 5 bases and J lost 7, with 12 bases in between. CDR1 and CDR2 (germline): MNHEY, SVGAGI. The CDR3 runs to 12 residues. DNA of the CDR3: TGTGCCAGCAGTCGGTTAGGGGGGGAGCAGTACTTC. It translates to CASSRLGGEQYF.

The chain combines TRBV9 with TRBJ1-4; TRBD1 matches at 7 bases. CDR1 is SGDLS and CDR2 is YYNGEE in the germline V gene. The V segment lost 0 bases and the J segment 5 bases; nucleotides outside the gene matches: 4. CDR3 length: 15 residues. CDR3 sequence (DNA): TGTGCCAGCAGCGTAGGCGGGACAGCCAATGAAAAACTGTTTTTT. Translation gives CASSVGGTANEKLFF.

The CDR3 protein is CASSEGRREQYF. DNA of the CDR3: TGTGCCAGCAGCGAGGGGAGGCGCGAGCAGTACTTC. V gene TRBV11-3 combines with J gene TRBJ2-7, with D maybe TRBD2 (6 bases). CDR1 is SGHNT, CDR2 YENEEA, per germline. This CDR3 is 12 amino acids long. V was pared by 5 bases and J by 6 bases, with 11 bases between.